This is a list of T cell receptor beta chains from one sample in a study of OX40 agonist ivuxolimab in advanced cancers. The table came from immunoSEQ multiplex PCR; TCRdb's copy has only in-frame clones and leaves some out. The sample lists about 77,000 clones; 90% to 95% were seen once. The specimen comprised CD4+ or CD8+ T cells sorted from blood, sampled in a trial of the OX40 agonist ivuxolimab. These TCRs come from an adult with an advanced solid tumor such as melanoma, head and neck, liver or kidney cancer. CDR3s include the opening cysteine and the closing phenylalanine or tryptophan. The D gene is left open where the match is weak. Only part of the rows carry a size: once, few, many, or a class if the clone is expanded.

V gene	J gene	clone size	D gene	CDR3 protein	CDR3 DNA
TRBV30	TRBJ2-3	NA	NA	CAWRSSSDTQYF	TGTGCCTGGAGATCCAGTTCAGATACGCAGTATTTT
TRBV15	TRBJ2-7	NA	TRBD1	CATSSADRVLVEQYF	TGTGCCACCAGCAGTGCGGACAGGGTCCTCGTAGAGCAGTACTTC
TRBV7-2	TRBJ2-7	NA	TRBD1	CASSRTGIEQYF	TGTGCCAGCAGCCGGACAGGGATCGAGCAGTACTTC
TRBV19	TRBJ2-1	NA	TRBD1	CASTKDRGNEQFF	TGTGCCAGTACTAAGGACAGGGGGAATGAGCAGTTCTTC
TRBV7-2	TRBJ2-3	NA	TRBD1	CASSFRTGGKDTQYF	TGTGCCAGCAGCTTCCGGACAGGGGGAAAAGATACGCAGTATTTT
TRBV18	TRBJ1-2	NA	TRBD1	CASSPAGQLYGYTF	TGTGCCAGCTCGCCGGCGGGACAGCTTTATGGCTACACCTTC
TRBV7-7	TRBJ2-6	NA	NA	CASSPDGTVGGANVLTF	TGTGCCAGCAGCCCCGACGGAACGGTCGGTGGGGCCAACGTCCTGACTTTC
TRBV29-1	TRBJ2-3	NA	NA	CSVEDGTDTQYF	TGCAGCGTTGAAGATGGAACAGATACGCAGTATTTT
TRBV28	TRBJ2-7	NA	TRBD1	CASSFPQGSSEQYF	TGTGCCAGCAGTTTCCCACAGGGGAGCAGCGAGCAGTACTTC
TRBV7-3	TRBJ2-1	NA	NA	CASSSGLGNEQFF	TGTGCCAGCAGCTCCGGACTGGGAAATGAGCAGTTCTTC
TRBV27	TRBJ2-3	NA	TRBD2	CASSFSQRGGRRDTQYF	TGTGCCAGCAGTTTCTCCCAGCGGGGGGGCCGTAGAGATACGCAGTATTTT
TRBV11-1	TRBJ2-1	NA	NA	CASSLNSYNEQFF	TGTGCCAGCAGCTTAAACAGTTACAATGAGCAGTTCTTC
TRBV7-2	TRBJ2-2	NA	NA	CASSLMTGYTGELFF	TGTGCCAGCAGCTTAATGACGGGATACACCGGGGAGCTGTTTTTT
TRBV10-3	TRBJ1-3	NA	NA	CAIRGNTIYF	TGTGCCATCAGAGGAAACACCATATATTTT
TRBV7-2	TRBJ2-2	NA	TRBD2	CASSPFPSGNTGELFF	TGTGCCAGCAGCCCGTTTCCTAGCGGGAACACCGGGGAGCTGTTTTTT
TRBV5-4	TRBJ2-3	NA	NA	CASKPQDATDTQYF	TGTGCCAGCAAACCACAGGACGCTACAGATACGCAGTATTTT
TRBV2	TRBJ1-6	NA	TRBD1	CASYRDRNSPLHF	TGTGCCAGCTACCGGGACAGGAATTCACCCCTCCACTTT
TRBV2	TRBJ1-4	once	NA	CRCTLGEKLFF	TGTCGATGCACGTTGGGCGAAAAACTGTTTTTT
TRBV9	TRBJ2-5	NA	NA	CASSPLGVLQETQYF	TGTGCCAGCAGCCCGTTGGGAGTCCTCCAAGAGACCCAGTACTTC
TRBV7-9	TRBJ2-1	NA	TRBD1	CATEAPGQGSYNEQFF	TGTGCCACCGAAGCCCCGGGACAGGGATCCTACAATGAGCAGTTCTTC
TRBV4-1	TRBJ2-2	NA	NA	CASSQVTGGNTGELFF	TGCGCCAGCAGCCAAGTTACCGGTGGGAACACCGGGGAGCTGTTTTTT
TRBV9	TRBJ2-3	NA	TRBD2	CASSVEAGGAGADTQYF	TGTGCCAGCAGCGTAGAGGCGGGGGGCGCCGGAGCAGATACGCAGTATTTT
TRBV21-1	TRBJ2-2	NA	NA	CASSKVSTQWTPGELFF	TGTGCCAGCAGCAAAGTATCCACGCAGTGGACACCTGGGGAGCTGTTTTTT
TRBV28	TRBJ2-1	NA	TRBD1	CASSLKGAIYNEQFF	TGTGCCAGCAGTTTAAAGGGGGCCATTTACAATGAGCAGTTCTTC
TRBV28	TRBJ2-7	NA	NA	CASSLRLYEQYF	TGTGCCAGCAGTCTGCGATTATACGAGCAGTACTTC
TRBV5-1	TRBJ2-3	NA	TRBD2	CASSLRGGGTDTQYF	TGCGCCAGCAGCTTGCGGGGAGGGGGCACAGATACGCAGTATTTT
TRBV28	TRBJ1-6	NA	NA	CASSGGTLYNSPLHF	TGTGCCAGCAGCGGTGGGACACTGTATAATTCACCCCTCCACTTT